This note documents a single TCR beta chain sequence. Ten or more counts support this clonotype. Which antigen it targets is not known. No base quality information exists; no much larger clone differs at one position. The sample comes from a study of T cells in Graves' hyperthyroidism and ophthalmopathy (dated by TCRdb to 2018 to 2020). At the level of the whole study: Peripheral blood samples were taken at initial diagnosis, before any treatment was given. A discovery cohort of roughly 96 patients, approximately 44 with Graves' ophthalmopathy and 55 to 60 with stable Graves' hyperthyroidism, was used to find distinguishing TCR V-J signatures. Prospective prediction of ophthalmopathy was tested in an independent validation cohort of 18 to 20 hyperthyroidism patients and some 17 patients who later progressed to ophthalmopathy. The 75 to 100 discovery patients were randomly divided into training and test sets at a 7:3 ratio. In several Graves' hyperthyroidism patients, the study also compared T-cell repertoires from thyroid tissue with T-cell repertoires from blood. Once sampling was done, hyperthyroidism patients were given methimazole at a starting dose of 30 mg daily, whereas ophthalmopathy patients were given high-dose intravenous methylprednisolone. The paper reports TCR Vbeta CDR3 sequencing of approximately 140 peripheral blood samples: 43 ophthalmopathy, roughly 80 hyperthyroidism and about 17 progressor patients. The paper's findings and limits, for the study overall: Most expanded thyroid clonotypes (frequency above 0.001) were also found in blood, which suggests that blood repertoires may mirror thyroid immune responses. In cross-validation, a model built on a 13 V-J signature told ophthalmopathy apart from stable hyperthyroidism with over 85% sensitivity and around 84% specificity, and in testing the same model reached 80%/75%. During validation, the model predicted progression to ophthalmopathy a median of around 6 months ahead of onset, with roughly 65% sensitivity and around 73% specificity. No statistical method was used to set the sample size in advance, and investigators knew the group allocation.

A patient counted as having stable Graves' hyperthyroidism if no progression to ophthalmopathy occurred over 18 months of follow-up. The hyperthyroidism patients were between 18 and 65 years old and newly diagnosed, with a disease duration of less than 2 months. Exclusion was applied to patients with uncontrolled infections, other autoimmune diseases, pregnancy or lactation. Diagnoses were based on clinical symptoms, serum thyroxine and TRAb, thyroid ultrasound and orbital computed tomography. PBMCs were isolated from about 9.2 ml of fresh peripheral blood by Ficoll-Paque density gradient centrifugation. Trizol reagent was used to extract total RNA, and RNA quality was then checked on an Agilent 2100 Bioanalyzer. The TCR beta CDR3 regions were amplified from the RNA transcripts. The first round of RT-PCR for the TCR CDR3 was performed with the HTBI primer set and the Qiagen OneStep RT-PCR kit. Libraries were constructed in a second round of multiplex PCR, after which size selection and purification were performed. Libraries were sequenced paired-end with 100 bp reads on an Illumina HiSeq2000. The authors processed their data as follows. SOAPnuke was used to process the raw data, with reads discarded if the reads contained adapters or uncalled bases, had a mean Phred below 15, or lacked an exact constant-primer or identifier match. High-quality paired reads were merged with COPE v1.2.5, and unique nucleotide sequences were defined as clonotypes. MiTCR v1.1 was used to align the clonotypes against IMGT TRBV, TRBD and TRBJ reference segments. The analysis was restricted to V-J combinations with a frequency above 0.0001, which together covered about 99% of the repertoires. The TCS score was defined as F50 (clonal expansion) divided by E x V (chaos), with BLOSUM62-based TCRdist calculated between CDR3 peptides within each V-J. Welch's t-statistics and random forest reduced 514 V-J features to roughly 13, which were used in a naive Bayes classifier (R e1071). The public reads were quality trimmed at Q25 with fastp and then assembled into clones with MiXCR by TCRdb, keeping productive beta chains. A single entry per CDR3 protein holds the most common genes and DNA from its merged rows. The V and J calls and clone size are TCRdb's, not the authors'. Here the sample has around 340,000 distinct CDR3 sequences; around a sixth occur a single time. Under 55% of the sample comes from the top ten.

Trimming takes 3 bases from V and 6 bases from J, and the germline ends sit 11 bases apart. CDR1 and CDR2 (MNHEY, SMNVEV) derive from the germline V gene (reference sequence). There are 13 amino acids in the CDR3, from cysteine to phenylalanine inclusive. Only the CDR3 portion is preserved as DNA: 39 bases, with reading frame beginning at the first base. Here the chain combines TRBV27 and TRBJ1-1, with a tentative D gene TRBD1 over 6 matching bases. The clonotype originates from a woman between 50 and 59 years old with Graves' hyperthyroidism. Sequencing input: blood. The nucleotides are TGTGCCAGCAGTTTCCCGGGGGGCGCTGAAGCTTTCTTT. It specifies CASSFPGGAEAFF.